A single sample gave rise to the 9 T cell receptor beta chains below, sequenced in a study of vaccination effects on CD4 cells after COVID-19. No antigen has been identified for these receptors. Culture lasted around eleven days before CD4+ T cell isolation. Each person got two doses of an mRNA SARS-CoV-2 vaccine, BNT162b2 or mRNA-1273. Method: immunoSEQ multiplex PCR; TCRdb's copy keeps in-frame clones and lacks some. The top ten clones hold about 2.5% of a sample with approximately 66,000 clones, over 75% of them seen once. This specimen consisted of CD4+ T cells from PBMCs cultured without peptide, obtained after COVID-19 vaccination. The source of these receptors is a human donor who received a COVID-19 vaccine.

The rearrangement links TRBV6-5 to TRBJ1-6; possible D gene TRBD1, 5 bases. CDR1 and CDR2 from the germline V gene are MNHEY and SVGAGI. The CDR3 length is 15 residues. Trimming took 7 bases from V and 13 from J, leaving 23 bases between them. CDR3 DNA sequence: TGTGCCAGCACCCAGGGCGCCAGTGCCTTGGGTCCCCTCCACTTT. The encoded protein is CASTQGASALGPLHF.

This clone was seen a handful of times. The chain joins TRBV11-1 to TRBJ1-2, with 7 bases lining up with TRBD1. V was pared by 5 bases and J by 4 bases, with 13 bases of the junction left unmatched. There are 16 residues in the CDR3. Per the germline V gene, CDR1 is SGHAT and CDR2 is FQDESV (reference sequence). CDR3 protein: CASSQRGDRDLYGYTF. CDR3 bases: TGTGCCAGCAGCCAGAGGGGTGACAGGGACCTCTATGGCTACACCTTC.

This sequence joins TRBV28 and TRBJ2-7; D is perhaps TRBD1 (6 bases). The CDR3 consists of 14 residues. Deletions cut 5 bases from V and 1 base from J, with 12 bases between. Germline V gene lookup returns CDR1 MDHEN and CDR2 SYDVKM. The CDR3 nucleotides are TGTGCCAGCAGTACCTCACAGGGTTCCTACGAGCAGTACGTC. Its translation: CASSTSQGSYEQYV.

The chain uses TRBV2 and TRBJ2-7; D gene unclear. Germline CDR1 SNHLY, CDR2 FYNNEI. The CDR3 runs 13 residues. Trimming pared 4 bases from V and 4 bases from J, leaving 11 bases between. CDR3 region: CASSVERAYEQYV. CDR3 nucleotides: TGTGCCAGCAGTGTTGAAAGGGCGTACGAGCAGTACGTC.

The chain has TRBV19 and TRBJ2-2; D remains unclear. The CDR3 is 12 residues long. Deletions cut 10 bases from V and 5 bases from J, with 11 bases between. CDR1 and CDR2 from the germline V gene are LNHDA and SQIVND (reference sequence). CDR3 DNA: TGTGCCACCAATCCCGGGACCGGGGAGCTGTTTTTT. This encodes CATNPGTGELFF.

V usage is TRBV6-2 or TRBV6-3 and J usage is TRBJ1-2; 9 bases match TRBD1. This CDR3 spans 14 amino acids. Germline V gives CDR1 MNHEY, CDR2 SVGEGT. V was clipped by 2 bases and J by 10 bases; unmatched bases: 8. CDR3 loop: CASSYGTGTKDYTF. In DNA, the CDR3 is TGTGCCAGCAGTTACGGGACAGGGACAAAGGACTACACCTTC.

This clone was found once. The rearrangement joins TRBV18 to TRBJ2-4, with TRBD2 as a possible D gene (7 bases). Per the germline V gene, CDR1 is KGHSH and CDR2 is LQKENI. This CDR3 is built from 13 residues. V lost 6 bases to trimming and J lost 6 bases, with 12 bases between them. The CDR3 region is CASSHREGNIQYF. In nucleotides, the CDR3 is TGTGCCAGCTCCCACAGGGAGGGAAACATTCAGTACTTC.

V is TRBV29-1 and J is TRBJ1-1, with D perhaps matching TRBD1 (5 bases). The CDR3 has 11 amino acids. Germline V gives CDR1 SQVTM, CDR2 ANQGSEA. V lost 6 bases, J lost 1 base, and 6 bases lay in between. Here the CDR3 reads CSVTGNTEAFF. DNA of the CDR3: TGCAGCGTAACAGGGAACACTGAAGCTTTCTTT.

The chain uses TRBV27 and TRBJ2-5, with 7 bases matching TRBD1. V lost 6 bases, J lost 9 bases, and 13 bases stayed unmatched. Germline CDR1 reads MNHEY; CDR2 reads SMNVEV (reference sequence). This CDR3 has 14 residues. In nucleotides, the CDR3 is TGTGCCAGCAGGCAAACAGGGGACACCCCGGCCCAGTACTTC. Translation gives CASRQTGDTPAQYF.